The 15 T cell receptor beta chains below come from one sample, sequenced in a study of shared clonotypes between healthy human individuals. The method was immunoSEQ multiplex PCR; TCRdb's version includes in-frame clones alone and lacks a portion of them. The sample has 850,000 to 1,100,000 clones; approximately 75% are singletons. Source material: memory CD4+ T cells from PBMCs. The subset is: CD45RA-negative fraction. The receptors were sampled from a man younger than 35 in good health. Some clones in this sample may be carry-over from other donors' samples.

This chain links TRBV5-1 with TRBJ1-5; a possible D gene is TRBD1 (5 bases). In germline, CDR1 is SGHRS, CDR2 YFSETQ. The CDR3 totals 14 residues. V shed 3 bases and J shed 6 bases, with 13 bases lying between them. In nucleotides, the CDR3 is TGCGCCAGCAGCTATGGGGGTCGCGGTCAGCCCCAGCATTTT. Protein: CASSYGGRGQPQHF.

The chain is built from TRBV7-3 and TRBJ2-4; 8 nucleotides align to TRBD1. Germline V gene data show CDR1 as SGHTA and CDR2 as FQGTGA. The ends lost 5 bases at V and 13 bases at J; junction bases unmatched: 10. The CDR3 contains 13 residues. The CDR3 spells CASSPNTGDRQYF. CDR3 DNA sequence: TGTGCCAGCAGCCCGAATACGGGGGACAGGCAGTACTTC.

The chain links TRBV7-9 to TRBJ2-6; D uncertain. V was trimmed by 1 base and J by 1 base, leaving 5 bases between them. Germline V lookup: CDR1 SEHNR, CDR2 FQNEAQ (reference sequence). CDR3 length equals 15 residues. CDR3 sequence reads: CASSLGRSGANVLTF. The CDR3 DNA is TGTGCCAGCAGCTTAGGGCGATCTGGGGCCAACGTCCTGACTTTC.

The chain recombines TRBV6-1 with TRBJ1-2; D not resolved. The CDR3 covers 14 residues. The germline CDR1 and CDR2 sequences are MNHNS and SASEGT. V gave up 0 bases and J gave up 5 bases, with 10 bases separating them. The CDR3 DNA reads TGTGCCAGCAGTGAAGCTACCAGGAAATATGGCTACACCTTC. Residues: CASSEATRKYGYTF.

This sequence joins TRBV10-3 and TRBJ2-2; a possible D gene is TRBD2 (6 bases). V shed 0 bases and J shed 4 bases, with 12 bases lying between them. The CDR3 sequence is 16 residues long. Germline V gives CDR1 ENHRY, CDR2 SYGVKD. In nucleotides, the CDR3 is TGTGCCATCAGTGAGTCGGGGGGAGCGGTCACCGGGGAGCTGTTTTTT. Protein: CAISESGGAVTGELFF.

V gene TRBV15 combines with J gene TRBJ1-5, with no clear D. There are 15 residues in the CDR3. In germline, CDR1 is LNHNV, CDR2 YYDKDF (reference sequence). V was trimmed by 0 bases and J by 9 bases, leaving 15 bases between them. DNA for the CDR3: TGTGCCACCAGCAGAGATCGCGTGGAGGGTAGGCCCCAGCATTTT. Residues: CATSRDRVEGRPQHF.

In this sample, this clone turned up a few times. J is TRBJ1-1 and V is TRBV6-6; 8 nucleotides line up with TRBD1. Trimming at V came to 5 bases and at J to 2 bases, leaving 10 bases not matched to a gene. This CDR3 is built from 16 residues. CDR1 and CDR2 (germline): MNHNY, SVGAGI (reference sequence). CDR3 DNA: TGTGCCAGCAGTGGTAGACAGGGGACCATTAACACTGAAGCTTTCTTT. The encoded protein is CASSGRQGTINTEAFF.

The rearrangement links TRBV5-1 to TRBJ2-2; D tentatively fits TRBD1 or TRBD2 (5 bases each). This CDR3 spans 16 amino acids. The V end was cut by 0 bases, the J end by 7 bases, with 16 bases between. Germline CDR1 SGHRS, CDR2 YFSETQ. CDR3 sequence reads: CASSLVPGRVDGELFF. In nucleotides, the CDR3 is TGCGCCAGCAGCTTGGTTCCGGGGCGCGTTGACGGGGAGCTGTTTTTT.

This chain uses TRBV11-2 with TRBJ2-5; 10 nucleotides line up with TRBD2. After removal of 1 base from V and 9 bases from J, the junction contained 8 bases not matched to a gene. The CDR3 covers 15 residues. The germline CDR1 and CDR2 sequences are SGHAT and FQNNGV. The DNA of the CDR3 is TGTGCCAGCAGCTTAGGTACTAGCGGGGCGGCGGCCCAGTACTTC. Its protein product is CASSLGTSGAAAQYF.

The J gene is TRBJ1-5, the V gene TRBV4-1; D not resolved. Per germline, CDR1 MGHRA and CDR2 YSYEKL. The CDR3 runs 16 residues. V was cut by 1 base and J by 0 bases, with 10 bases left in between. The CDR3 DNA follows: TGCGCCAGCAGCCAAGGGTGGGCGGATAGCAATCAGCCCCAGCATTTT. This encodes CASSQGWADSNQPQHF.

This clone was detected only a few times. This chain's CDR3 is CASIDNSYEQYF. In DNA form, the CDR3 reads TGTGCCAGCATAGACAACTCCTACGAGCAGTACTTC. This chain connects TRBV2 to TRBJ2-7; D not certain. CDR3 length equals 12 residues. Trimming removed 7 bases from V and 0 bases from J, with 7 bases in between. Germline CDR1 is SNHLY and CDR2 is FYNNEI.

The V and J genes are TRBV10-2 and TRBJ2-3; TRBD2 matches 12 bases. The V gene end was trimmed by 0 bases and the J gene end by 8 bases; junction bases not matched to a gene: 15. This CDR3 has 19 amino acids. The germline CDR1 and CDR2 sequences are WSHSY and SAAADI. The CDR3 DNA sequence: TGCGCCAGCAGTGAGTCCCCTGGACTAGCGGGAATGGTAGTGGGTACGCAGTATTTT. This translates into CASSESPGLAGMVVGTQYF.

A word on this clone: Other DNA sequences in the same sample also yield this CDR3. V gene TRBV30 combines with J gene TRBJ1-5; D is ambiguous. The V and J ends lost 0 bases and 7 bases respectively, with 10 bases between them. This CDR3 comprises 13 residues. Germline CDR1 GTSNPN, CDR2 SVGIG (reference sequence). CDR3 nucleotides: TGTGCCTGGAGTGTACGATCGGGGCAGCCCCAGCATTTT. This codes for CAWSVRSGQPQHF.

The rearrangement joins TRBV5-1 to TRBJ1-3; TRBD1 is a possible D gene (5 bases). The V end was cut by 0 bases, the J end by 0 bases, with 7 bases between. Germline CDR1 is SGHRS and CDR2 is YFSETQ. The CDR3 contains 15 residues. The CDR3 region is CASSLAGPSGNTIYF. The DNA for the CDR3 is TGCGCCAGCAGCTTGGCAGGGCCCTCTGGAAACACCATATATTTT.

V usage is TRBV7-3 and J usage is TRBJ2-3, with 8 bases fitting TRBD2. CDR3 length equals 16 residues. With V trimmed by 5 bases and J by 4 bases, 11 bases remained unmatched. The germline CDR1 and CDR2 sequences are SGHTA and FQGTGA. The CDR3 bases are TGTGCCAGCAGCCGCGCGCCGGGAGGGGAGGCAGATACGCAGTATTTT. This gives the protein CASSRAPGGEADTQYF.